A selection of T cell receptor beta chains follows, all from one sample in a study of OX40 agonist ivuxolimab in advanced cancers. Sequencing was performed with immunoSEQ multiplex PCR; in TCRdb, only in-frame clones are kept and a portion is missing. This sample has roughly 71,000 clones, with roughly 85% found just once. The sequencing used CD4+ or CD8+ T cells sorted from blood, collected in a trial of the OX40 agonist ivuxolimab. The receptors were sampled from an adult with an advanced solid tumor such as melanoma, head and neck, liver or kidney cancer. The CDR3 runs from the conserved cysteine through the conserved F or W. A D gene is named only where the DNA matches it firmly. Not every row has a clone size; where given, it reads once, few, many or a size class.

>TRBJ2-1|TRBD1|.|TRBV18
TGTGCCAGCTCACCACAGGGGGCCTCCTACAATGAGCAGTTCTTC
CASSPQGASYNEQFF
>TRBJ1-1|.|.|TRBV6-1
TGTGCCAGCAGTGAACTCCCGTCTGGGCACACTGAAGCTTTCTTT
CASSELPSGHTEAFF
>TRBJ2-3|.|few|TRBV5-4
TGTGCCAGCAGCTTCAGGGAGGCCGTCACAGATACGCAGTATTTT
CASSFREAVTDTQYF
>TRBJ1-1|TRBD1|.|TRBV10-2
TGCGCCAGCAGGGAAACAGGGGTGAACACTGAAGCTTTCTTT
CASRETGVNTEAFF
>TRBJ2-7|.|few|TRBV5-4
TGTGCCAGCAGCTTTGGCCCCGACTACGAGCAGTACTTC
CASSFGPDYEQYF
>TRBJ1-1|.|.|TRBV28
TGTGCCAGCAGTTCACCCCCATTGGGGGCCACTGAAGCTTTCTTT
CASSSPPLGATEAFF
>TRBJ1-4|.|.|TRBV28
TGTGCCAGCAGTTCTGCAGGTTTTAATGAAAAACTGTTTTTT
CASSSAGFNEKLFF
>TRBJ2-5|.|.|TRBV6-5
TGTGCCAGCAGTTACTCGACGCGAGATTACCAAGAGACCCAGTACTTC
CASSYSTRDYQETQYF
>TRBJ2-7|TRBD1|.|TRBV7-8
TGTGCCAGCAGCTTAATCACCGCAGGGGGCTCCTACGAGCAGTACTTC
CASSLITAGGSYEQYF
>TRBJ1-2|TRBD1|once|TRBV9
TGTGCCAGCAGCGCGCGGGCAGGGGGGGACTATGGCTACACCTTC
CASSARAGGDYGYTF
>TRBJ1-1|.|.|TRBV28
TGTGCCAGCAGTTTTGGTGGGGCTGTGAACACTGAAGCTTTCTTT
CASSFGGAVNTEAFF
>TRBJ1-2|TRBD1|.|TRBV5-4
TGTGCCAGCAGCTTGGCGGGACAGCTCTATGGCTACACCTTC
CASSLAGQLYGYTF
>TRBJ1-5|.|few|TRBV6-1
TGTGCCAGCAGTATTGGAGGTAGGAGCAATCAGCCCCAGCATTTT
CASSIGGRSNQPQHF
>TRBJ2-1|TRBD2|.|TRBV5-1
TGCGCCAGCAGCTCCGGGCGGGGACTAAGCAATGAGCAGTTCTTC
CASSSGRGLSNEQFF
>TRBJ1-4|.|few|TRBV7-8
TGTGCCAGCAGCTTAGGGGTTGCCAATAATGAAAAACTGTTTTTT
CASSLGVANNEKLFF